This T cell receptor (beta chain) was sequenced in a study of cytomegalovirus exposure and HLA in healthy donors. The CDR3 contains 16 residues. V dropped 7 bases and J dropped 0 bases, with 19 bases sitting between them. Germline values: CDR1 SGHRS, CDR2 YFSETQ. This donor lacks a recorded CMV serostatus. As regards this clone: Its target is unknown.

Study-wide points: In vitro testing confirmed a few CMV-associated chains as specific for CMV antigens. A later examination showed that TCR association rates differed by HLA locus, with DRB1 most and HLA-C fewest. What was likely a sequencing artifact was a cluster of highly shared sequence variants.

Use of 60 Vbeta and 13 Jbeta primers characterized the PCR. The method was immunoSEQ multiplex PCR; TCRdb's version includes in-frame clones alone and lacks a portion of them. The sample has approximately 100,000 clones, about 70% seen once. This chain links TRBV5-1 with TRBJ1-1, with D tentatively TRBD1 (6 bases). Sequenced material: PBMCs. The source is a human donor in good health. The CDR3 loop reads CASHRVPTELNTEAFF. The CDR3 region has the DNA TGCGCCAGCCACAGGGTACCAACCGAGCTGAACACTGAAGCTTTCTTT.